The T cell receptor beta chain under discussion was sequenced for a study of blood T cell repertoires in COVID-19. Whole-study context: Collection of acute and convalescent COVID-19 samples took place in the United States, Italy and Spain. PBMCs, B-cell-depleted T cells, or T cells provided the cDNA or gDNA that made up the material.

There are 14 residues in the CDR3. Germline lookup yields CDR1 SEHNR and CDR2 FQNEAQ (reference sequence). V gave up 4 bases and J gave up 8 bases, with 17 bases separating them. In the source study's methods: Estimation of nucleated cell counts was performed using reference gene primer amplification. Produced via immunoSEQ multiplex PCR; TCRdb's table is partial and in-frame only. D and trimming come from the DNA, and the V and J calls and clone size come from that table. The sample lists over 200,000 clones, roughly 90% occurring once. This TCR came from a woman aged 55-75 years with acute or convalescent COVID-19. Sequenced material: peripheral blood. J is TRBJ1-2 and V is TRBV7-9; D unclear. CDR3: CASSSPIRGKGYTF. CDR3 nucleotides: TGTGCCAGCAGCTCCCCAATCCGGGGAAAAGGCTACACCTTC. The complete variable domain, with remaining parts taken from reference TRBV7-9 and TRBJ1-2, reads DTGVSQNPRHKITKRGQNVTFRCDPISEHNRLYWYRQTLGQGPEFLTYFQNEAQLEKSRLLSDRFSAERPKGSFSTLEIQRTEQGDSAMYLCASSSPIRGKGYTFGSGTRLTVV.